These 10 T cell receptor beta chains came from one sample sequenced in a study of T cells in localized non-small cell lung cancer. Sequenced by immunoSEQ multiplex PCR; TCRdb stores in-frame clones only, minus some. This sample has about 55,000 clones, with 80% to 85% found just once. The sample consisted of peripheral blood mononuclear cells, taken before any cancer treatment. The receptors derive from a man aged 40 to 75 with stage III lung adenocarcinoma.

V is TRBV19 and J is TRBJ1-2; a weak D match, TRBD1 (5 bases). Germline CDR1 is LNHDA and CDR2 is SQIVND (reference sequence). The CDR3 is made up of 15 amino acids. V lost 4 bases and J lost 3, with 15 bases in between. DNA for the CDR3: TGTGCCAGTAGTACCGGCCCGGGACTGGACTATGGCTACACCTTC. Protein: CASSTGPGLDYGYTF.

The J gene is TRBJ1-5, the V gene TRBV5-1; D is perhaps TRBD1 (6 bases). The V and J ends lost 0 bases and 3 bases respectively, with 7 bases between them. CDR3 length: 14 residues. The germline V gene has CDR1 SGHRS and CDR2 YFSETQ. The CDR3 DNA sequence: TGCGCCAGCAGCTTGGCAGGGGACAATCAGCCCCAGCATTTT. Amino acid sequence: CASSLAGDNQPQHF.

In its sample, this clone was seen once. V is TRBV29-1 and J is TRBJ1-2, with a weak D call TRBD1 (5 bases). The CDR3 covers 11 residues. The V end lost 4 bases, the J end lost 8 bases, and 11 bases lay between the germline ends. CDR1 and CDR2 (germline): SQVTM, ANQGSEA. The CDR3 protein is CSVGGGAGYTF. The DNA for the CDR3 is TGCAGCGTTGGCGGAGGGGCAGGCTACACCTTC.

The chain carries TRBV19 and TRBJ1-2, with TRBD1 matching 7 bases. CDR3 length: 14 residues. The trim removed 1 base at V and 7 bases at J, leaving 6 bases unmatched. CDR1 and CDR2 (germline): LNHDA, SQIVND (reference sequence). CDR3 nucleotides: TGTGCCAGTAGTATAGCTGAGGGGGCGCGTGGCTACACCTTC. The encoded protein is CASSIAEGARGYTF. Full variable domain (outside the CDR3, taken from reference TRBV19 and TRBJ1-2): DGGITQSPKYLFRKEGQNVTLSCEQNLNHDAMYWYRQDPGQGLRLIYYSQIVNDFQKGDIAEGYSVSREKKESFPLTVTSAQKNPTAFYLCASSIAEGARGYTFGSGTRLTVV.

The V call is TRBV28, the J call TRBJ2-3, with D unclear. Germline V gene data show CDR1 as MDHEN and CDR2 as SYDVKM. The ends were cut back, 3 bases at V and 4 bases at J, with 14 bases in the middle. This CDR3 spans 15 amino acids. The CDR3 here is CASSFSVNVADTQYF. CDR3 nucleotides: TGTGCCAGCAGTTTTTCAGTAAATGTCGCAGATACGCAGTATTTT.

The chain links TRBV27 to TRBJ2-7, with 11 positions matching TRBD2. Germline V gives CDR1 MNHEY, CDR2 SMNVEV (reference sequence). CDR3 length: 16 residues. Trimming took 4 bases from V and 2 from J; bases not matched to a gene: 7. CDR3 nucleotide sequence: TGTGCCAGCAGTTCTTTCGGGACTAGCGGTACCTACGAGCAGTACTTC. Residues: CASSSFGTSGTYEQYF.

This rearrangement joins TRBV4-2 to TRBJ2-3; 8 positions match TRBD2. J was trimmed by 4 bases and V by 0 bases; bases with no gene match: 9. CDR1 is LGHNA, CDR2 YNFKEQ, per germline. The CDR3 extends over 17 amino acids. CDR3 nucleotide sequence: TGTGCCAGCAGCCAAGATCTCGCGGGAGGTGTCCCAGATACGCAGTATTTT. This sequence encodes CASSQDLAGGVPDTQYF.

This sequence joins TRBV9 and TRBJ2-6; tentative D call: TRBD2 (5 bases). CDR1 SGDLS and CDR2 YYNGEE come from the germline V gene. The CDR3 is 15 amino acids. V was shortened by 4 bases and J by 4 bases, with 12 bases between the two germline ends. The CDR3 protein is CASSSDGVGANVLTF. CDR3 bases: TGTGCCAGCAGCTCTGACGGGGTCGGGGCCAACGTCCTGACTTTC.

This chain joins TRBV6-5 and TRBJ2-5, with TRBD1 identical over 8 bases. The CDR3 extends over 14 amino acids. Germline V CDR1 and CDR2: MNHEY, SVGAGI. The V and J ends lost 5 bases and 7 bases, in that order; junction bases with no gene match: 9. The CDR3 coding sequence is TGTGCCAGCAGTCCCTCAGGGGGCGTAGGGACCCAGTACTTC. Its translation is CASSPSGGVGTQYF.

The V and J genes are TRBV2 and TRBJ2-2; 8 bases map to TRBD1. V was pared by 8 bases and J by 4 bases, with 6 bases of the junction left unmatched. Germline V gives CDR1 SNHLY, CDR2 FYNNEI. The CDR3 consists of 14 residues. The CDR3 protein is CASHPGTGTGELFF. The CDR3 region has the DNA TGTGCCAGCCACCCCGGGACAGGCACCGGGGAGCTGTTTTTT.